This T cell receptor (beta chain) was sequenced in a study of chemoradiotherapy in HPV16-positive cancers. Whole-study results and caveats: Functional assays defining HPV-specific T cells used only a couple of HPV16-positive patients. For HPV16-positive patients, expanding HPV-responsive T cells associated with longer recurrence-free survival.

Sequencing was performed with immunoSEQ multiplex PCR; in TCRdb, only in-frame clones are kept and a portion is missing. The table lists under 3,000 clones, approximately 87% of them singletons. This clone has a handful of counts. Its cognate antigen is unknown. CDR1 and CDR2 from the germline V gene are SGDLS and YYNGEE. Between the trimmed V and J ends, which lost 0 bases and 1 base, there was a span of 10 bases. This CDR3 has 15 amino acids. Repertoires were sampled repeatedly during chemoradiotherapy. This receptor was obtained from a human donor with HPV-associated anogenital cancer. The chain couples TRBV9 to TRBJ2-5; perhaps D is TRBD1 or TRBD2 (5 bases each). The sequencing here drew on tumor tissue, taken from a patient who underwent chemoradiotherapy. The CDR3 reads CASSVGGAVQETQYF. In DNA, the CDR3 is TGTGCCAGCAGCGTAGGAGGGGCAGTCCAAGAGACCCAGTACTTC.